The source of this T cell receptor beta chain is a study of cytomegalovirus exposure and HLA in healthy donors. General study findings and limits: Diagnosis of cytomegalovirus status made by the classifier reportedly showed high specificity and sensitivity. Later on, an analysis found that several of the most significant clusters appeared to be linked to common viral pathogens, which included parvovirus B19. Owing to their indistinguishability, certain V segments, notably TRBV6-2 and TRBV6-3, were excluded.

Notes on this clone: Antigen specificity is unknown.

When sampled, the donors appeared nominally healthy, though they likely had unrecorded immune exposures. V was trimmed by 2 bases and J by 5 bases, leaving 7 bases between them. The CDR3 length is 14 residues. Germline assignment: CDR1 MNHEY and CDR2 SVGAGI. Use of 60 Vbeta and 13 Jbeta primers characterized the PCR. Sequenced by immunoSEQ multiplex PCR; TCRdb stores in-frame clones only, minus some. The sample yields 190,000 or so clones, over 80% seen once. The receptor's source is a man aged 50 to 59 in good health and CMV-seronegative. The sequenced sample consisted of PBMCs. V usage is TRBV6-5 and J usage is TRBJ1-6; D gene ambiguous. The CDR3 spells CASSYKRDNSPLHF. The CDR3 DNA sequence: TGTGCCAGCAGTTACAAGCGAGATAATTCACCCCTCCACTTT.